These 10 T cell receptor beta chains share one sample of origin, sequenced in a study of blood T cell repertoires in COVID-19. Only in-frame clones appear in the TCRdb table, and some are missing; sequencing was by immunoSEQ multiplex PCR. The sample lists 260,000 or so clones; 65% to 90% were seen once. Sequenced input: peripheral blood. These TCRs come from a woman in her seventies with acute or convalescent COVID-19.

J is TRBJ1-1 and V is TRBV18; D possibly corresponds to TRBD1 (6 bases). Germline V gives CDR1 KGHSH, CDR2 LQKENI. The CDR3 runs to 14 residues. With 6 bases removed from V and 3 bases from J, the gap between germline ends came to 14 bases. The DNA for the CDR3 is TGTGCCAGCTCCGTACAGGGAAGGGACACTGAAGCTTTCTTT. Translation gives CASSVQGRDTEAFF.

This clone appeared a single time. CDR3 in amino acids: CASSQDLAISGNTIYF. In DNA form, the CDR3 reads TGTGCCAGCAGCCAAGATCTGGCCATCTCTGGAAACACCATATATTTT. The V gene is TRBV4-2, the J gene TRBJ1-3, with unresolved D. The CDR3 contains 16 residues. With 0 bases removed from V and 0 bases from J, the gap between germline ends came to 9 bases. Germline V CDR1 and CDR2: LGHNA, YNFKEQ.

CDR3 in DNA: TGTGCCAGCAGCCAAGGTGGACCGGGACAGCTAGCCAAAAACATTCAGTACTTC. Translating gives CASSQGGPGQLAKNIQYF. J is TRBJ2-4 and V is TRBV3-1 (or the pseudogene TRBV3-2); 7 bases align to TRBD1. The germline V gene has CDR1 LGHDT and CDR2 YNNKEL (reference sequence). This CDR3 region has 18 residues. V shed 1 base and J 0 bases; nucleotides not matched to a gene: 9.

This clone was seen once. This rearrangement joins TRBV10-2 to TRBJ1-3, with D hard to call. V shed 8 bases and J shed 3 bases, with 8 bases lying between them. This CDR3 spans 12 amino acids. In germline, CDR1 is WSHSY, CDR2 SAAADI. The CDR3 region is CASRQVGNTIYF. CDR3 DNA sequence: TGCGCCAGCCGGCAGGTTGGAAACACCATATATTTT.

The V call is TRBV7-8, the J call TRBJ1-2; D ambiguous. The germline V and J ends were trimmed by 0 bases and 1 base, with 15 bases remaining between them. CDR3 size: 17 residues. Germline loops: CDR1 SGHVS, CDR2 FQNEAQ. The CDR3 region is CASSLAVEGSYNYGYTF. CDR3 coding DNA: TGTGCCAGCAGCTTAGCTGTTGAGGGCAGCTATAACTATGGCTACACCTTC. Filled out from reference TRBV7-8 and TRBJ1-2, the complete variable domain reads GAGVSQSPRYKVAKRGQDVALRCDPISGHVSLFWYQQALGQGPEFLTYFQNEAQLDKSGLPSDRFFAERPEGSVSTLKIQRTQQEDSAVYLCASSLAVEGSYNYGYTFGSGTRLTVV.

This clone was recorded once. J is TRBJ2-1 and V is TRBV21-1; the table's D gene call, TRBD2, was not cross checked with the DNA. TRBV21-1 is an annotated pseudogene. The CDR3 sequence is 17 residues long. This CDR3 is CASSGRPWRGGDNEQFF. The DNA of the CDR3 is TGTGCCAGCAGCGGCCGGCCTTGGCGGGGGGGCGACAATGAGCAGTTCTTC.

The J gene is TRBJ1-2, the V gene TRBV5-4, with D unresolved. The CDR3 consists of 13 residues. V was clipped by 1 base and J by 7 bases, with 11 bases between them. The germline V gene has CDR1 SGHNT and CDR2 YYREEE (reference sequence). CDR3 amino acids: CASSLHQTGGYTF. The CDR3 bases are TGTGCCAGCAGCTTGCACCAGACGGGTGGCTACACCTTC. The variable domain in full, with the rest retrieved from reference TRBV5-4 and TRBJ1-2, is ETGVTQSPTHLIKTRGQQVTLRCSSQSGHNTVSWYQQALGQGPQFIFQYYREEENGRGNFPPRFSGLQFPNYSSELNVNALELDDSALYLCASSLHQTGGYTFGSGTRLTVV.

The rearrangement joins TRBV18 to TRBJ2-6; the D gene is possibly TRBD1 (5 bases). The CDR3 covers 15 residues. V lost 2 bases and J lost 6, with 11 bases in between. Germline V gene lookup returns CDR1 KGHSH and CDR2 LQKENI. The CDR3 region is CASSPSTGEANVLTF. Written as DNA, the CDR3 is TGTGCCAGCTCACCAAGTACAGGAGAGGCCAACGTCCTGACTTTC.

In this sample, this clone turned up once. This rearrangement joins TRBV30 to TRBJ1-4, with TRBD1 matching 11 bases. The CDR3 contains 20 residues. Losses at the gene ends were 3 bases for V and 1 base for J; bases not matched to a gene: 16. Germline V gives CDR1 GTSNPN, CDR2 SVGIG (reference sequence). The CDR3 loop is CAWSPTKILGQGVTNEKLFF. The CDR3 nucleotides read TGTGCCTGGAGCCCGACTAAAATTTTGGGACAGGGGGTAACTAATGAAAAACTGTTTTTT.

Only one count was recorded for this clone. The CDR3 is CASLGQGAQGNTIYF. For the CDR3, the DNA is TGTGCCAGCTTAGGACAGGGGGCTCAGGGAAACACCATATATTTT. The chain is built from TRBV6-5 and TRBJ1-3, with 11 bases fitting TRBD1. The ends lost 8 bases at V and 4 bases at J; junction bases unmatched: 7. This CDR3 has 15 amino acids. Germline V gives CDR1 MNHEY, CDR2 SVGAGI.